This TCR beta chain is drawn from a study of long-term antiretroviral therapy in people with HIV. Notes on the study in general: CDR3 length ranges were narrower in HIV repertoires than in controls. Transplant donor controls retained higher diversity, though diversity increased after ART.

Germline V gene lookup returns CDR1 SGHRS and CDR2 YFSETQ. CDR3 length equals 17 residues. Unmatched junction bases numbered 9, after V lost 4 bases and J lost 2 bases. As for this clone: What it binds is not known.

The run of the v3.0 immunoSEQ assay was at survey level. TCRdb's copy holds only in-frame clones and misses some; the assay was immunoSEQ multiplex PCR. The sample records more than 20,000 clones, about 86% being singletons. This sample comprised unsorted PBMCs, obtained at the start of antiretroviral therapy, before treatment. The V gene is TRBV5-1, the J gene TRBJ2-7; 13 nucleotides match TRBD2. The clonotype was recovered from a young woman with HIV. The CDR3 loop is CASSLGLAGALTYEQYF. In nucleotides, the CDR3 is TGCGCCAGCAGCCTAGGACTAGCGGGGGCCTTAACCTACGAGCAGTACTTC.